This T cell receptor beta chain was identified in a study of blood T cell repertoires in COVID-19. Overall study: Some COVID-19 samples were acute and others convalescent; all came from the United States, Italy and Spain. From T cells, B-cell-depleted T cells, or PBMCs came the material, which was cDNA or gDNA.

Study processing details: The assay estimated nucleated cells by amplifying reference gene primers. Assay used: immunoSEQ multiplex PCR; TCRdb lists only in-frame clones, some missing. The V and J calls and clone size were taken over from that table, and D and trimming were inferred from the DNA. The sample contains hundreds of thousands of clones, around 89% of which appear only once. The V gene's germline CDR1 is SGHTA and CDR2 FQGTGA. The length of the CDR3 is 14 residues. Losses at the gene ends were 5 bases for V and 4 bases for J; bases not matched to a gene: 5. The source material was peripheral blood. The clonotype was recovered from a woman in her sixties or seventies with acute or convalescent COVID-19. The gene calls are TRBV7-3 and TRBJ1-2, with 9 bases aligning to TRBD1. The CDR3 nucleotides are TGTGCCAGCAGCCCCACAGGGGGCGGCTATGGCTACACCTTC. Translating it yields CASSPTGGGYGYTF. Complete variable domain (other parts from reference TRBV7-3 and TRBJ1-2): GAGVSQTPSNKVTEKGKYVELRCDPISGHTALYWYRQSLGQGPEFLIYFQGTGAADDSGLPNDRFFAVRPEGSVSTLKIQRTERGDSAVYLCASSPTGGGYGYTFGSGTRLTVV.